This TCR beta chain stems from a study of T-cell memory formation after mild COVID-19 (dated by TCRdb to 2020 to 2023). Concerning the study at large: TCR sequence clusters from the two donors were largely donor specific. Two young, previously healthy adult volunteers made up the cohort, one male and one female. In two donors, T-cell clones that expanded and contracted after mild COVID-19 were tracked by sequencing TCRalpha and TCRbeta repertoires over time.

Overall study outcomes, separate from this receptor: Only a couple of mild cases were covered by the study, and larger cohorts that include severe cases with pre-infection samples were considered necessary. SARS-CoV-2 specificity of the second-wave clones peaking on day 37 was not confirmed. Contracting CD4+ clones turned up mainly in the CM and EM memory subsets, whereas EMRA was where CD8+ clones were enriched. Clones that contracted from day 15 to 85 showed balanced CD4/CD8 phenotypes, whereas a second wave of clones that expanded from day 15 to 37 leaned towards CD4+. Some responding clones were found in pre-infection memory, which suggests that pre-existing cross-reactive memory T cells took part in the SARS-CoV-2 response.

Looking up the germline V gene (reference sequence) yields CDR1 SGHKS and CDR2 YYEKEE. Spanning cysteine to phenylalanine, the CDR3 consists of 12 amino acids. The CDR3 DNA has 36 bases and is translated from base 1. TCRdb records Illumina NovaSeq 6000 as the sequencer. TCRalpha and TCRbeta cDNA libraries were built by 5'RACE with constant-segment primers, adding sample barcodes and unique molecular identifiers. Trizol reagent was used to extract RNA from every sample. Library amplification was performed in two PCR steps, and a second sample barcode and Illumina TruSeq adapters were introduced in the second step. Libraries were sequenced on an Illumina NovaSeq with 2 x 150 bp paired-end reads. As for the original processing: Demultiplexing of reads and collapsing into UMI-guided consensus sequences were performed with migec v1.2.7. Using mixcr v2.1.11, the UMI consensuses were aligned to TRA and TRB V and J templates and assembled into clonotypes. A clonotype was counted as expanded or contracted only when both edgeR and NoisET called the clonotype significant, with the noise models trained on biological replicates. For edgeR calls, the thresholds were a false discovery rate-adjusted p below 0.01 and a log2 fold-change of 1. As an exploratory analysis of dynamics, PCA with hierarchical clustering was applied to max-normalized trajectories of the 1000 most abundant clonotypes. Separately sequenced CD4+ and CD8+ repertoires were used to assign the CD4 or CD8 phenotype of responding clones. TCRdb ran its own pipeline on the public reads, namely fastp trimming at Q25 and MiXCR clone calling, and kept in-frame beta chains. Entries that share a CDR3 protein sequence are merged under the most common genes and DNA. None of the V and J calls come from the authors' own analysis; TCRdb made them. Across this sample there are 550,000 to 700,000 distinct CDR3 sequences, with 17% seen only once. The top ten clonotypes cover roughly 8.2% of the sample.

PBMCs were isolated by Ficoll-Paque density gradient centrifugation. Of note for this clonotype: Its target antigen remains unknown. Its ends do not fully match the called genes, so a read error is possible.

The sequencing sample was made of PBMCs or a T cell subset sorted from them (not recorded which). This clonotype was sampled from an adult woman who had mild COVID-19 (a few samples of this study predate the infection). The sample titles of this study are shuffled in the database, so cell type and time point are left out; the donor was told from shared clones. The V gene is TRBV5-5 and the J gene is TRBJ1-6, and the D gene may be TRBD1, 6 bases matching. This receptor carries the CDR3 CASSLLNRELGF. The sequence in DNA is TGTGCCAGCAGCTTGTTAAACAGGGAGCTCGGATTT.